The source of this TCR beta chain is a study of vaccination and CD4 T cells after COVID-19. Study overall: The cells were exposed to overlapping spike peptides originating from SARS-CoV-2, HCoV-NL63, HCoV-OC43 and HCoV-229E for stimulation.

The treatment was: 10-day PBMC culture with coronavirus spike peptide pools or control peptides (ViraFEST assay). The unexposed donor's CD4+ T cells were collected before the COVID-19 pandemic (2011-2018). The CDR3 consists of 15 residues. V was cut by 5 bases and J by 2 bases, with 13 bases left in between. Germline V lookup: CDR1 MNHEY, CDR2 SVGEGT. An Oncomine TCR Beta short-read assay was used to sequence the DNA from cultured CD4+ T cells. TCRdb redid the calling of the PCR reads with MiXCR, one entry per CDR3 protein. The repertoire includes 7,600 or so distinct CDR3 sequences, 39% of them detected once, and around an eighth sits in the top ten. Study observations and caveats: Convalescent patients had a median roughly 85% of post-vaccine SARS-CoV-2-reactive clones that were detected only after vaccination, not before it.

This clonotype was seen more than once but under ten times. Its antigen is as yet unknown. Sequencing input: CD4+ T cells from blood, cultured in vitro. The receptor was derived from a human donor in good health. The chain joins TRBV6-2 or TRBV6-3 to TRBJ1-5; D gene ambiguous. CDR3 loop: CASSERTRGNQPQHF. The CDR3 DNA is TGTGCCAGCAGTGAGAGGACCCGGGGCAATCAGCCCCAGCATTTT.